The clone carrying this TCR beta chain was seen a few times. The sample is drawn from a study of response to subunit inactivated influenza vaccine. One entry per CDR3 protein, called by TCRdb with MiXCR from the RT-PCR reads. Of 450,000 to 700,000 distinct CDR3 sequences detected, around 13% appear once; the ten largest clones hold 11%. This CDR3 spans 15 amino acids. Between the trimmed V and J ends, which lost 3 bases and 0 bases, there was a span of 8 bases. CDR1 and CDR2 from the germline V gene are LGHNA and YNFKEQ. The chain carries TRBV4-2 and TRBJ2-2; perhaps TRBD2 as D (6 bases). The source of this sequence is a man between 50 and 59 years old who received an inactivated influenza vaccine. The starting material was PBMCs from blood, obtained roughly 12 days after vaccination. The chain's CDR3 is CASSQGGANTGELFF. The CDR3 DNA reads as TGTGCCAGCAGCCAGGGGGGAGCGAACACCGGGGAGCTGTTTTTT.